This T cell receptor (beta chain) was found in a study of cytomegalovirus exposure and HLA in healthy donors. The PCR had 60 Vbeta and 13 Jbeta primers. Data came from immunoSEQ multiplex PCR; TCRdb stores just in-frame clones and leaves some out. The repertoire holds roughly 99,000 clones, 82% seen once, with roughly 2.6% in the top ten. The sample consisted of PBMCs. This sequence originates from a man aged 25 to 40 in good health and CMV-seropositive.

In nucleotides, the CDR3 is TGTGCCAGCTCACCCCCGACTAGCGGGGGCGGGACAGATACGCAGTATTTT. It is translated as CASSPPTSGGGTDTQYF. V gene TRBV18 combines with J gene TRBJ2-3; TRBD2 matches at 12 bases. The germline gives CDR1 KGHSH, CDR2 LQKENI. The V and J ends lost 3 bases and 3 bases, in that order; junction bases with no gene match: 7. The CDR3 consists of 17 residues.